Each of the 10 T cell receptor beta chains below was sequenced from the same sample in a study of CD8+CD57+ T cells in acquired aplastic anemia. Genomic DNA provided the template from which TCR beta VDJ and CDR3 profiles were obtained. TCRdb passed the reads through MiXCR, listing each CDR3 protein once. The table includes about 220,000 distinct CDR3 sequences, almost 35% detected once. The sequencing sample was made of sorted CD4+, CD8+, or CD8+CD57+ T cells (not recorded which) from PBMCs. These receptors came from a human donor in good health, serving as a control.

This clonotype was seen repeatedly, ten times or more. The gene calls are TRBV20-1 and TRBJ2-3, with 11 positions matching TRBD2. V lost 5 bases, J lost 5 bases, and 6 bases stayed unmatched. The CDR3 is 14 residues long. The germline V gene encodes CDR1 DFQATT and CDR2 SNEGSKA (reference sequence). The CDR3 DNA follows: TGCAGTGCTCATAGCGGGGGGGCAGGAGATACGCAGTATTTT. It specifies CSAHSGGAGDTQYF.

This clonotype has a count of ten or more. DNA for the CDR3: TGTGCCAGCAGTTTACGCCTTACAGGGCTAGGTCAGCCCCAGCATTTT. Translated: CASSLRLTGLGQPQHF. J is TRBJ1-5 and V is TRBV2; TRBD1 might be the D (6 bases). The germline V gene encodes CDR1 SNHLY and CDR2 FYNNEI. CDR3 size: 16 residues. V gave up 5 bases and J gave up 6 bases, with 20 bases separating them.

The J gene is TRBJ1-1, the V gene TRBV19; perhaps TRBD1 as D (5 bases). Trimming cost V 7 bases and J 5 bases, with 17 bases left between them. The V gene's germline CDR1 is LNHDA and CDR2 SQIVND (reference sequence). The CDR3 runs 14 residues. Written as DNA, the CDR3 is TGTGCCAGTACCCCTGGGCGGGGCTGGACTGAAGCTTTCTTT. This encodes CASTPGRGWTEAFF.

Concerning this clonotype: An end of the junction does not agree with germline; a read error may underlie this. The V gene is TRBV10-2, the J gene TRBJ2-7; TRBD1 aligns across 10 bases. Germline-derived CDR1 and CDR2 are WSHSY and SAAADI. The CDR3 has 15 residues. The CDR3 region is CASNAGTGVSCERYF. DNA for the CDR3: TGCGCCAGCAACGCCGGGACAGGGGTCTCCTGCGAGCGGTACTTC.

This clonotype was seen ten or more times. The rearrangement joins TRBV12-3 or TRBV12-4 to TRBJ1-2; D perhaps matches TRBD1 (6 bases). Trimming left V 8 bases short and J 2 bases short, with 12 bases between. This CDR3 has 13 amino acids. CDR3 in DNA: TGTGCCAGCGCGAGGGACATCAACTATGGCTACACCTTC. This translates into CASARDINYGYTF.

This clonotype was observed many times. J is TRBJ1-6 and V is TRBV30, with 7 bases aligning to TRBD1. The CDR3 contains 15 residues. V shed 1 base, J shed 10 bases, and the junction held 10 bases outside the gene matches. Per germline, CDR1 GTSNPN and CDR2 SVGIG (reference sequence). The CDR3 nucleotides are TGTGCCTGGAGTGGGAGGGACAGCGGTGGATCACCCCTCCACTTT. Residues: CAWSGRDSGGSPLHF.

This clonotype was found many times. V and J are TRBV2 and TRBJ1-1; D is undetermined. The CDR3 extends over 19 amino acids. V lost 6 bases, J lost 1 base, and 27 bases lay in between. From germline, CDR1 is SNHLY and CDR2 FYNNEI. In DNA form, the CDR3 reads TGTGCCAGCAGGTTATCGCGCATACGAGGGAGGGAAGAGAACACTGAAGCTTTCTTT. Its protein product is CASRLSRIRGREENTEAFF. The variable domain in full, completed from reference TRBV2 and TRBJ1-1, reads EPEVTQTPSHQVTQMGQEVILRCVPISNHLYFYWYRQILGQKVEFLVSFYNNEISEKSEIFDDQFSVERPDGSNFTLKIRSTKLEDSAMYFCASRLSRIRGREENTEAFFGQGTRLTVV.

This clonotype occurred many times. This chain connects TRBV10-1 to TRBJ1-2; D gene ambiguous. V lost 2 bases and J 0 bases, leaving 4 bases between the germline ends. The germline V gene has CDR1 WNHNN and CDR2 SYGVQD (reference sequence). The CDR3 runs to 13 residues. Written as DNA, the CDR3 is TGCGCCAGCAGTGAGGACCCTAACTATGGCTACACCTTC. Translating gives CASSEDPNYGYTF.

As regards this clonotype: A clone one base away is much larger, so this may be a read error. The gene calls are TRBV13 and TRBJ1-1; D is undetermined. This CDR3 has 13 residues. CDR1 PRHDT and CDR2 FYEKMQ come from the germline V gene (reference sequence). The CDR3 DNA follows: TGTGCCAGCGGCTTATCCCTCGTGGCTGAAGCTTTCTTT. This gives the protein CASGLSLVAEAFF.

The gene calls are TRBV29-1 and TRBJ1-3; D ambiguous. V was clipped by 6 bases and J by 4 bases, with 13 bases between them. Germline V lookup: CDR1 SQVTM, CDR2 ANQGSEA. CDR3 length: 13 residues. The CDR3 DNA is TGCAGCGTGGCTCGCCAGGCGGGAAACACCATATATTTT. It codes for CSVARQAGNTIYF.